The 8 T cell receptor beta chains below were found in one sample sequenced in a study of Graves' ophthalmopathy and Graves' hyperthyroidism. RNA transcripts provided the template for amplifying TCR beta CDR3 regions. RT-PCR was first run with HTBI primers, then multiplex PCR in a second round. TCRdb fed the multiplex PCR reads into MiXCR, producing one record per CDR3 protein. The top ten hold approximately 3.2% of the sample, which has approximately 380,000 distinct CDR3 sequences, around 21% seen once. The sequenced sample consisted of peripheral blood. Receptor source: a woman aged 18-29 years with stable Graves' hyperthyroidism.

This chain uses TRBV30 with TRBJ2-6; a weak D match, TRBD2 (5 bases). Looked up from germline, CDR1 is GTSNPN and CDR2 is SVGIG (reference sequence). The CDR3 consists of 14 residues. V was shortened by 3 bases and J by 1 base, with 7 bases between the two germline ends. CDR3 region: CAWSGESGANVLTF. As DNA, the CDR3 is TGTGCCTGGAGCGGGGAATCTGGGGCCAACGTCCTGACTTTC.

This clonotype was observed at least ten times. A read error may account for a junction end that differs from germline. The chain carries TRBV24-1 and TRBJ2-5; D is possibly TRBD1 (6 bases). This CDR3 is built from 13 residues. In germline, CDR1 is KGHDR, CDR2 SFDVKD. As DNA, the CDR3 is TGTGCCACCAGGGACAGCTACCAAGAGACCAAGTACTTC. Amino acids: CATRDSYQETKYF.

This clonotype has a count of ten or more. This sequence joins TRBV20-1 and TRBJ2-7; TRBD1 matches at 7 bases. The CDR3 consists of 13 residues. Germline assignment: CDR1 DFQATT and CDR2 SNEGSKA (reference sequence). V dropped 3 bases and J dropped 1; count of bases not matched to a gene: 3. The CDR3 DNA sequence: TGCAGTGCTAGGGGACAGAATTCCTACGAGCAGTACTTC. Translating it yields CSARGQNSYEQYF.

This clonotype appeared many times. The chain links TRBV6-1 to TRBJ2-5; 9 bases fit TRBD1. With V trimmed by 4 bases and J by 6 bases, 6 bases remained unmatched. The germline V gene has CDR1 MNHNS and CDR2 SASEGT. The CDR3 totals 14 residues. The CDR3 loop is CASSGDRAVQTQYF. In DNA, the CDR3 is TGTGCCAGCAGTGGGGACAGGGCCGTCCAGACCCAGTACTTC.

The V and J genes are TRBV6-1 and TRBJ1-2; possibly TRBD1 for D (5 bases). Trimming pared 0 bases from V and 8 bases from J, leaving 16 bases between. CDR1 and CDR2 from the germline V gene are MNHNS and SASEGT. CDR3 length equals 15 residues. CDR3 nucleotide sequence: TGTGCCAGCAGTGAAGCGATCGTACGGGACCGGGGCTACACCTTC. This translates into CASSEAIVRDRGYTF.

This clonotype was detected many times. The V and J genes are TRBV20-1 and TRBJ2-7; D possibly corresponds to TRBD2 (5 bases). In germline, CDR1 is DFQATT, CDR2 SNEGSKA (reference sequence). The V and J ends lost 0 bases and 3 bases respectively, with 12 bases between them. CDR3 length: 14 residues. CDR3 sequence reads: CSAREPGIHYEQYF. CDR3 in DNA: TGCAGTGCTAGAGAACCCGGGATCCACTACGAGCAGTACTTC.

The chain is built from TRBV3-1 and TRBJ2-6; 9 bases are shared with TRBD1. The CDR3 sequence is 17 residues long. CDR1 and CDR2 (germline): LGHDT, YNNKEL (reference sequence). Unmatched junction bases numbered 5, after V lost 2 bases and J lost 3 bases. CDR3 residues: CASSQHDRGDGANVLTF. The DNA for the CDR3 is TGTGCCAGCAGCCAACATGACAGGGGGGATGGGGCCAACGTCCTGACTTTC.

The gene calls are TRBV6-1 and TRBJ1-2; 8 bases fit TRBD1. V lost 0 bases to trimming and J lost 4 bases; unmatched junction nucleotides: 7. Germline CDR1 is MNHNS and CDR2 is SASEGT. The CDR3 length is 16 residues. The CDR3 loop is CASSEADRGTGYGYTF. CDR3 nucleotide sequence: TGTGCCAGCAGTGAAGCCGACAGGGGTACAGGCTATGGCTACACCTTC.